This T cell receptor (beta chain) was observed in a study of vaccination and CD4 T cells after COVID-19. Overall study context: Nasal swab PCR identified SARS-CoV-2 in the convalescent patients, of whom eight to ten were mild and one severe. A CEFX pool, an HIV-1 Nef pool, or no peptide went to control cultures.

The germline V gene encodes CDR1 DFQATT and CDR2 SNEGSKA (reference sequence). The V end lost 4 bases, the J end lost 0 bases, and 15 bases lay between the germline ends. This CDR3 contains 15 residues. Treatment described: approximately 9-day PBMC culture with coronavirus spike peptide pools or control peptides (ViraFEST assay). Sequencing of cultured CD4+ T cell DNA used the Oncomine TCR Beta short-read assay. TCRdb reprocessed the PCR reads via MiXCR and lists one record per CDR3 protein. The data show about 16,000 distinct CDR3 sequences, around half seen once. Remarks on this clonotype: What it binds is not known.

The origin of this receptor is a human donor who had recovered from COVID-19. This chain links TRBV20-1 with TRBJ1-1; D is unclear. Source: CD4+ T cells from blood, cultured in vitro, taken before SARS-CoV-2 vaccination. The CDR3 nucleotides are TGCAGTGCTATTGGTACGGCAGTCCTGAACACTGAAGCTTTCTTT. Its protein product is CSAIGTAVLNTEAFF.